The 27 T cell receptor beta chains presented below share a single source sample, sequenced in a study of CD8 T cells in Susac syndrome. With random hexamers, 0.5 to 1 ug RNA was reverse transcribed. TCRdb processed the immunoSEQ multiplex PCR reads anew with MiXCR; each CDR3 protein has one entry. The data hold 100,000 to 150,000 distinct CDR3 sequences, with approximately 95% observed a single time. Sequenced: CD8+ T cells from PBMCs. Every receptor here comes from a human donor with multiple sclerosis.

V is TRBV7-9 and J is TRBJ2-1; D remains unclear. The CDR3 has 14 residues. The V and J ends lost 3 bases and 2 bases respectively, with 8 bases between them. Germline V gene sequence: CDR1 SEHNR, CDR2 FQNEAQ (reference sequence). The CDR3: CASSLAPTYNEQFF. The DNA for the CDR3 is TGTGCCAGCAGCTTGGCACCGACCTACAATGAGCAGTTCTTC.

The chain couples TRBV4-1 to TRBJ1-5, with D perhaps TRBD1 (6 bases). Looked up from germline, CDR1 is MGHRA and CDR2 is YSYEKL. The CDR3 loop spans 14 amino acids. V was clipped by 4 bases and J by 7 bases, with 14 bases between them. CDR3 in amino acids: CASSPGTTGQPQHF. CDR3 bases: TGCGCCAGCAGCCCAGGGACAACCGGACAGCCCCAGCATTTT.

V and J are TRBV14 and TRBJ1-3, with TRBD1 matching 7 bases. The V segment lost 3 bases and the J segment 3 bases; nucleotides outside the gene matches: 2. Germline V lookup: CDR1 SGHDN, CDR2 FVKESK. The CDR3 runs to 14 residues. CDR3 nucleotides: TGTGCCAGCAGCCAGACAGGGTTTGGAAACACCATATATTTT. This translates into CASSQTGFGNTIYF.

J is TRBJ1-1 and V is TRBV6-2 or TRBV6-3, with D unresolved. The germline V gene has CDR1 MNHEY and CDR2 SVGEGT. V was cut by 6 bases and J by 8 bases, with 10 bases left in between. The length of the CDR3 is 11 residues. The CDR3 spells CASSWQAEAFF. The CDR3 region has the DNA TGTGCCAGCAGCTGGCAGGCCGAAGCTTTCTTT.

The chain links TRBV5-1 to TRBJ1-2; D is unresolved. Trimming removed 4 bases at V and 3 bases at J, with 13 bases between. The CDR3 extends over 14 amino acids. Germline-derived CDR1 and CDR2 are SGHRS and YFSETQ. This chain's CDR3 is CASSPTDADYGYTF. CDR3 bases: TGCGCCAGCAGCCCGACGGACGCAGACTATGGCTACACCTTC.

There are a few counts of this clonotype. The CDR3 reads CASSQGAGQETQYF. The CDR3 DNA is TGTGCCAGCAGCCAGGGGGCTGGGCAAGAGACCCAGTACTTC. This sequence joins TRBV25-1 and TRBJ2-5, with 8 nucleotides matching TRBD1. The V gene's germline CDR1 is MGHDK and CDR2 SYGVNS. V dropped 6 bases and J dropped 2; count of bases not matched to a gene: 5. The CDR3 is 14 amino acids.

The chain has TRBV27 and TRBJ2-3; D call uncertain. The germline CDR1 and CDR2 sequences are MNHEY and SMNVEV (reference sequence). This CDR3 has 13 residues. The V and J ends lost 4 bases and 5 bases respectively, with 10 bases between them. CDR3 DNA sequence: TGTGCCAGCAGTTCTTTCTCAAGAGATACGCAGTATTTT. Amino acids: CASSSFSRDTQYF.

This clonotype is a singleton in its sample. The V call is TRBV12-3 or TRBV12-4, the J call TRBJ2-4; D is perhaps TRBD2 (5 bases). The V and J ends lost 3 bases and 4 bases respectively, with 7 bases between them. This CDR3 comprises 13 residues. DNA of the CDR3: TGTGCCAGCAGTTTTGAGGGTAAAAACATTCAGTACTTC. Translating gives CASSFEGKNIQYF.

This rearrangement joins TRBV9 to TRBJ2-5; possibly TRBD1 for D (6 bases). Trimming took 2 bases from V and 3 from J, leaving 11 bases between them. CDR3 length: 14 residues. Germline CDR1 SGDLS, CDR2 YYNGEE. CDR3 protein: CASSVEGVEETQYF. The CDR3 DNA reads as TGTGCCAGCAGCGTCGAGGGGGTTGAAGAGACCCAGTACTTC.

V and J are TRBV6-4 and TRBJ2-1; D call uncertain. The CDR3 is 14 amino acids. Germline V gene data show CDR1 as MRHNA and CDR2 as SNTAGT. Between the trimmed V and J ends, which lost 5 bases and 9 bases, there was a span of 17 bases. CDR3 bases: TGTGCCAGCAGTACAAGGCTTCAAATCGGTGAGCAGTTCTTC. Amino acid sequence: CASSTRLQIGEQFF.

The V gene is TRBV7-2, the J gene TRBJ2-4; TRBD2 might be the D (5 bases). Germline lookup yields CDR1 SGHTA and CDR2 FQGNSA. The ends were cut back, 7 bases at V and 7 bases at J, with 8 bases in the middle. The CDR3 runs 11 residues. The CDR3 bases are TGTGCCAGCACCCCGGGGAACATTCAGTACTTC. Protein: CASTPGNIQYF.

The CDR3 loop is CAWSGGISGDTQYF. CDR3 DNA: TGTGCCTGGAGTGGCGGGATTTCCGGAGATACGCAGTATTTT. The chain recombines TRBV30 with TRBJ2-3; D perhaps matches TRBD2 (6 bases). CDR3 length equals 14 residues. The ends were cut back, 1 base at V and 5 bases at J, with 13 bases in the middle. The germline CDR1 and CDR2 sequences are GTSNPN and SVGIG (reference sequence). The whole variable domain, filled in from reference TRBV30 and TRBJ2-3, reads SQTIHQWPATLVQPVGSPLSLECTVEGTSNPNLYWYRQAAGRGLQLLFYSVGIGQISSEVPQNLSASRPQDRQFILSSKKLLLSDSGFYLCAWSGGISGDTQYFGPGTRLTVL.

The chain recombines TRBV29-1 with TRBJ1-1; no clear D. V was shortened by 4 bases and J by 0 bases, with 9 bases between the two germline ends. Per the germline V gene, CDR1 is SQVTM and CDR2 is ANQGSEA. This CDR3 region has 13 residues. Written as DNA, the CDR3 is TGCAGCGTTGGATCGGGTGTGAACACTGAAGCTTTCTTT. Its translation: CSVGSGVNTEAFF.

The chain joins TRBV24-1 to TRBJ2-1; D not resolved. The germline V and J ends were trimmed by 5 bases and 6 bases, with 4 bases remaining between them. This CDR3 is built from 11 residues. Germline-derived CDR1 and CDR2 are KGHDR and SFDVKD. This CDR3 reads CATSGSNEQFF. The CDR3 DNA reads as TGTGCCACCAGTGGTAGCAATGAGCAGTTCTTC.

The rearrangement uses TRBV20-1 and TRBJ2-7, with TRBD2 matching 8 bases. V lost 0 bases, J lost 3 bases, and 7 bases stayed unmatched. The CDR3 is made up of 15 amino acids. Germline assignment: CDR1 DFQATT and CDR2 SNEGSKA (reference sequence). In DNA form, the CDR3 reads TGCAGTGCTAGAGATCTTAGCGGGACAAACTACGAGCAGTACGTC. This codes for CSARDLSGTNYEQYV.

The V call is TRBV7-9, the J call TRBJ2-7; 10 bases line up with TRBD1. This CDR3 spans 17 amino acids. Germline-derived CDR1 and CDR2 are SEHNR and FQNEAQ (reference sequence). V gave up 5 bases and J gave up 2 bases; unmatched junction bases: 12. The DNA of the CDR3 is TGTGCCAGCAGCGACTCGCCGGGGGGACAGGGGCCCTACGAGCAGTACGTC. It encodes CASSDSPGGQGPYEQYV.

The chain uses TRBV12-3 or TRBV12-4 and TRBJ2-2; 12 nucleotides align to TRBD1. The CDR3 runs 20 residues. J lost 4 bases, V lost 5 bases, and 17 bases had no gene match. The CDR3 protein is CASSPPTGTGGAHGTGELFF. CDR3 coding DNA: TGTGCCAGCAGTCCCCCCACCGGGACAGGGGGCGCCCATGGCACCGGGGAGCTGTTTTTT.

The V gene is TRBV11-2, the J gene TRBJ2-4; 9 bases are shared with TRBD1. Germline assignment: CDR1 SGHAT and CDR2 FQNNGV. This CDR3 has 15 residues. J gave up 8 bases and V 5 bases, and 10 bases lay outside the gene matches. The CDR3 here is CASSTPDRGFYIQYF. DNA for the CDR3: TGTGCCAGCAGCACCCCGGACAGGGGATTCTACATTCAGTACTTC.

This clonotype was counted only a few times. The gene calls are TRBV20-1 and TRBJ1-5; the D is unclear. The CDR3 sequence is 12 residues long. Per germline, CDR1 DFQATT and CDR2 SNEGSKA (reference sequence). V lost 0 bases and J 0 bases, leaving 0 bases between the germline ends. CDR3 bases: TGCAGTGCTAGAGATAGCAATCAGCCCCAGCATTTT. Its translation: CSARDSNQPQHF.

The CDR3 loop reads CSAEPSSSYEQYF. CDR3 nucleotide sequence: TGCAGTGCTGAGCCCTCTAGCTCCTACGAGCAGTACTTC. V and J are TRBV20-1 and TRBJ2-7, with unresolved D. The CDR3 runs 13 residues. Trimming removed 5 bases at V and 0 bases at J, with 11 bases between. Germline V gene lookup returns CDR1 DFQATT and CDR2 SNEGSKA (reference sequence).

The V and J genes are TRBV20-1 and TRBJ2-5; D is possibly TRBD1 (6 bases). Trimming removed 0 bases at V and 5 bases at J, with 13 bases between. This CDR3 comprises 14 residues. Germline loops: CDR1 DFQATT, CDR2 SNEGSKA (reference sequence). The CDR3 reads CSARDPGAAETQYF. CDR3 nucleotides: TGCAGTGCTAGAGACCCAGGGGCGGCGGAGACCCAGTACTTC.

The rearrangement uses TRBV28 and TRBJ2-5; 8 bases fit TRBD1. Germline CDR1 and CDR2: MDHEN and SYDVKM. V was pared by 5 bases and J by 4 bases, with 9 bases of the junction left unmatched. This CDR3 region has 15 residues. CDR3 sequence reads: CASSGGQGIGETQYF. DNA of the CDR3: TGTGCCAGCAGTGGCGGACAGGGAATCGGAGAGACCCAGTACTTC. The variable domain in full, with the rest retrieved from reference TRBV28 and TRBJ2-5, is DVKVTQSSRYLVKRTGEKVFLECVQDMDHENMFWYRQDPGLGLRLIYFSYDVKMKEKGDIPEGYSVSREKKERFSLILESASTNQTSMYLCASSGGQGIGETQYFGPGTRLLVL.

This clonotype was seen just once. The chain couples TRBV24-1 to TRBJ2-5; 11 bases align to TRBD2. CDR3 size: 16 residues. Germline lookup yields CDR1 KGHDR and CDR2 SFDVKD. With V trimmed by 3 bases and J by 6 bases, 8 bases remained unmatched. The CDR3 sequence: CATSDPGGLADQTQYF. CDR3 nucleotides: TGTGCCACCAGTGATCCTGGGGGACTAGCGGACCAGACCCAGTACTTC.

The V gene is TRBV23-1, the J gene TRBJ1-2, with D hard to call. TRBV23-1 is classed as an ORF, of uncertain function. This CDR3 comprises 12 residues. V shed 8 bases and J shed 7 bases, with 14 bases lying between them. For the CDR3, the DNA is TGCGCCAGCGGAGGGAAGTCCGGTGGCTACACCTTC. This translates into CASGGKSGGYTF.

The genes are TRBV28 and TRBJ1-6; 7 bases match TRBD1. The CDR3 consists of 13 residues. Unmatched junction bases numbered 8, after V lost 10 bases and J lost 8 bases. The germline V gene encodes CDR1 MDHEN and CDR2 SYDVKM. The CDR3 coding sequence is TGTGCCATCGCGACAGGGAGGGATTCACCCCTCCACTTT. The encoded protein is CAIATGRDSPLHF.

The genes are TRBV5-6 and TRBJ2-7; TRBD2 might be the D (5 bases). This CDR3 comprises 14 residues. Germline CDR1 and CDR2: SGHDT and YYEEEE. V was clipped by 1 base and J by 0 bases, with 8 bases between them. CDR3 amino acids: CASSLKGSSYEQYV. The CDR3 DNA is TGTGCCAGCAGCTTGAAAGGGAGCTCCTACGAGCAGTACGTC.

V gene TRBV18 combines with J gene TRBJ2-7; D remains ambiguous. In germline, CDR1 is KGHSH, CDR2 LQKENI. V dropped 3 bases and J dropped 3 bases, with 12 bases sitting between them. The CDR3 runs 14 residues. The CDR3 is CASSPGGTFYEQYV. CDR3 in DNA: TGTGCCAGCTCACCCGGTGGAACATTCTACGAGCAGTACGTC.